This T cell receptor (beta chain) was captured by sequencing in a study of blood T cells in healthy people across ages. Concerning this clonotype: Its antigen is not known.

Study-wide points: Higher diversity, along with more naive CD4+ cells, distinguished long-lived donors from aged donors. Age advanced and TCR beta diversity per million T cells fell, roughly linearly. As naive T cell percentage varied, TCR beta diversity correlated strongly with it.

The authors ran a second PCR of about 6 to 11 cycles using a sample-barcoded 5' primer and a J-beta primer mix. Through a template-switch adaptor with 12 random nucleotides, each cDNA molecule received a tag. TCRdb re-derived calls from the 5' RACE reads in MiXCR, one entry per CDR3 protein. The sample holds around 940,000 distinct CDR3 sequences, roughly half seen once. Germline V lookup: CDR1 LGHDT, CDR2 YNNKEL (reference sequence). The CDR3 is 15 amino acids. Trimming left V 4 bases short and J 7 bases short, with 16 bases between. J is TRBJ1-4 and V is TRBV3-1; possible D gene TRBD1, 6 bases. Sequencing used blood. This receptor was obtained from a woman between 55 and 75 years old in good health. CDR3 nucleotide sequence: TGTGCCAGCAGCCCTCGACAGGTGCGGAGTGAAAAACTGTTTTTT. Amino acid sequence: CASSPRQVRSEKLFF. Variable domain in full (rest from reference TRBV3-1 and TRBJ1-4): DTAVSQTPKYLVTQMGNDKSIKCEQNLGHDTMYWYKQDSKKFLKIMFSYNNKELIINETVPNRFSPKSPDKAHLNLHINSLELGDSAVYFCASSPRQVRSEKLFFGSGTQLSVL.